These 10 T cell receptor beta chains share one sample of origin, sequenced in a study of cytotoxic CD8 clonotypes in ibrutinib-treated CLL. This table comes from immunoSEQ multiplex PCR, and its TCRdb copy is limited to in-frame clones, with some not included. The sample lists 150,000 to 250,000 clones, around 72% seen once, with over 10% in the top ten. The sample in question was PBMCs, obtained after 24 months of ibrutinib treatment. These TCRs come from a human donor with chronic lymphocytic leukemia.

J is TRBJ1-1 and V is TRBV23-1; D may be TRBD1 (5 bases). Being an ORF, TRBV23-1 has a function that is uncertain. V dropped 0 bases and J dropped 0 bases, with 14 bases sitting between them. This CDR3 region has 17 residues. The chain's CDR3 is CASSQSRRGEVNTEAFF. The CDR3 DNA reads as TGCGCCAGCAGTCAATCGAGAAGGGGTGAGGTGAACACTGAAGCTTTCTTT.

The V call is TRBV7-8, the J call TRBJ2-7; D is unclear. The CDR3 sequence is 16 residues long. Germline V gene data show CDR1 as SGHVS and CDR2 as FQNEAQ. Trimming stripped 0 bases from V and 3 bases from J, with 15 bases between. Here the CDR3 reads CASSLAFGPLYYEQYF. CDR3 bases: TGTGCCAGCAGCTTAGCGTTTGGCCCCCTCTACTACGAGCAGTACTTC.

This rearrangement joins TRBV29-1 to TRBJ2-2, with D uncertain. CDR1 and CDR2 (germline): SQVTM, ANQGSEA. This CDR3 comprises 13 residues. The V and J ends lost 2 bases and 5 bases respectively, with 9 bases between them. CDR3 sequence reads: CSVESAETGELFF. Written as DNA, the CDR3 is TGCAGCGTTGAAAGCGCGGAGACCGGGGAGCTGTTTTTT.

The chain uses TRBV6-5 and TRBJ1-5, with no clear D. In germline, CDR1 is MNHEY, CDR2 SVGAGI. V was trimmed by 3 bases and J by 7 bases, leaving 10 bases between them. The CDR3 runs 13 residues. The CDR3 nucleotides are TGTGCCAGCAGTTATGACCATAACCAGCCCCAGCATTTT. It yields the protein CASSYDHNQPQHF.

The chain recombines TRBV6-6 with TRBJ2-7; no firm D call. CDR1 and CDR2 (germline): MNHNY, SVGAGI (reference sequence). The V end lost 6 bases, the J end lost 2 bases, and 14 bases lay between the germline ends. This CDR3 has 14 residues. The CDR3 bases are TGTGCCAGCAGGGATTACCGAGTCCCCTACGAGCAGTACTTC. As protein: CASRDYRVPYEQYF.

J is TRBJ2-7 and V is TRBV10-2; 8 bases line up with TRBD1. The V and J ends lost 6 bases and 3 bases, in that order; junction bases with no gene match: 10. The CDR3 is 15 residues long. The germline V gene has CDR1 WSHSY and CDR2 SAAADI. CDR3 amino acids: CASRLGTGTDYEQYF. In DNA form, the CDR3 reads TGCGCCAGCAGATTAGGGACAGGAACTGACTACGAGCAGTACTTC.

The rearrangement uses TRBV4-3 and TRBJ1-5; D unresolved. V was clipped by 1 base and J by 4 bases, with 5 bases between them. CDR3 size: 13 residues. Germline-derived CDR1 and CDR2 are LGHNA and YSLEER. In DNA, the CDR3 is TGCGCCAGCAGCCAAGGGGTAAATCAGCCCCAGCATTTT. This gives the protein CASSQGVNQPQHF.

The V gene is TRBV7-2, the J gene TRBJ2-2; TRBD2 aligns across 9 bases. CDR3 length: 15 amino acids. In germline, CDR1 is SGHTA, CDR2 FQGNSA. V shed 5 bases, J shed 4 bases, and the junction held 5 bases outside the gene matches. In DNA form, the CDR3 reads TGTGCCAGCAGCCAAACGACTAGCGGCACCGGGGAGCTGTTTTTT. Its translation: CASSQTTSGTGELFF. Variable domain in full (rest from reference TRBV7-2 and TRBJ2-2): GAGVSQSPSNKVTEKGKDVELRCDPISGHTALYWYRQSLGQGLEFLIYFQGNSAPDKSGLPSDRFSAERTGGSVSTLTIQRTQQEDSAVYLCASSQTTSGTGELFFGEGSRLTVL.

V gene TRBV7-9 combines with J gene TRBJ1-2; 8 bases are shared with TRBD1. Germline CDR1 reads SEHNR; CDR2 reads FQNEAQ (reference sequence). Losses at the gene ends were 5 bases for V and 8 bases for J; bases not matched to a gene: 19. The CDR3 is 17 residues long. Written as DNA, the CDR3 is TGTGCCAGCAGCCCAGGAAGACAGGGGAGCGTTTTACTCGGCTACACCTTC. Protein product: CASSPGRQGSVLLGYTF.

The chain recombines TRBV11-3 with TRBJ2-2, with D possibly matching TRBD1 (6 bases). Germline V CDR1 and CDR2: SGHNT, YENEEA. The CDR3 extends over 15 amino acids. Trimming took off 5 bases at V and 1 base at J, with 11 bases between the two ends. Written as DNA, the CDR3 is TGTGCCAGCAGCCCAGGGGCCTGGAACACCGGGGAGCTGTTTTTT. Translated, it gives CASSPGAWNTGELFF.